The next 9 T cell receptor beta chains were all read from a single sample in a study of T cells in localized non-small cell lung cancer. TCRdb's table, derived via immunoSEQ multiplex PCR, lists solely in-frame clones and lacks some. This table holds roughly 30,000 clones, roughly 90% found once. Specimen: peripheral blood mononuclear cells, collected before any cancer treatment. Receptors originate from a woman aged 40-69 years with stage III lung adenocarcinoma.

The chain joins TRBV27 to TRBJ2-2; D remains unclear. V lost 5 bases and J 1 base, leaving 8 bases between the germline ends. The CDR3 consists of 14 residues. Germline CDR1 reads MNHEY; CDR2 reads SMNVEV (reference sequence). CDR3 in DNA: TGTGCCAGCAGTCAACGGTGGAACACCGGGGAGCTGTTTTTT. It translates to CASSQRWNTGELFF.

This clone has a single count. The rearrangement joins TRBV6-1 to TRBJ1-4, with D tentatively TRBD1 (5 bases). CDR3 length: 12 residues. Looked up from germline, CDR1 is MNHNS and CDR2 is SASEGT. Trimming took off 11 bases at V and 4 bases at J, with 11 bases between the two ends. CDR3 bases: TGTGCCGGGGGACGGGATAATGAAAAACTGTTTTTT. Encoded protein: CAGGRDNEKLFF.

V and J are TRBV6-6 and TRBJ1-5, with D tentatively TRBD1 (5 bases). V shed 11 bases and J shed 5 bases, with 13 bases lying between them. The germline V gene encodes CDR1 MNHNY and CDR2 SVGAGI (reference sequence). CDR3 length: 12 residues. The DNA for the CDR3 is TGTGCCGGGGGGGGGTATTATCAGCCCCAGCATTTT. This gives the protein CAGGGYYQPQHF.

The chain employs TRBV29-1 and TRBJ1-1, with D maybe TRBD1 (6 bases). Trimming cost V 8 bases and J 1 base, with 14 bases left between them. CDR1 SQVTM and CDR2 ANQGSEA come from the germline V gene. The CDR3 contains 13 residues. The CDR3 protein is CSSAGAENTEAFF. CDR3 in DNA: TGCAGCTCCGCGGGGGCGGAGAACACTGAAGCTTTCTTT. Combining the CDR3 with reference TRBV29-1 and TRBJ1-1 gives the whole variable domain SAVISQKPSRDICQRGTSLTIQCQVDSQVTMMFWYRQQPGQSLTLIATANQGSEATYESGFVIDKFPISRPNLTFSTLTVSNMSPEDSSIYLCSSAGAENTEAFFGQGTRLTVV.

The V and J genes are TRBV6-1 and TRBJ1-1, with 9 nucleotides matching TRBD1. CDR3 length: 16 amino acids. The J segment lost 4 bases and the V segment lost 0 bases, leaving 6 bases of the junction unmatched. Germline assignment: CDR1 MNHNS and CDR2 SASEGT. The CDR3 sequence: CASSEAEGQGSTEAFF. CDR3 sequence (DNA): TGTGCCAGCAGTGAAGCTGAGGGACAGGGAAGCACTGAAGCTTTCTTT.

In its sample, this clone was seen a few times. The chain combines TRBV19 with TRBJ1-5; no reliable D call. CDR1 and CDR2 from the germline V gene are LNHDA and SQIVND (reference sequence). CDR3 size: 15 residues. Trimming removed 3 bases from V and 2 bases from J, with 11 bases in between. CDR3 region: CASSIILTGNQPQHF. The CDR3 DNA is TGTGCCAGTAGTATTATCCTAACAGGCAATCAGCCCCAGCATTTT.

The chain is built from TRBV6-4 and TRBJ2-3; TRBD2 matches 10 bases. The ends lost 6 bases at V and 1 base at J; junction bases unmatched: 4. Germline V gene data show CDR1 as MRHNA and CDR2 as SNTAGT. The CDR3 contains 15 residues. The CDR3 protein is CASSISGGGTDTQYF. The CDR3 DNA reads TGTGCCAGCAGCATAAGCGGGGGGGGCACAGATACGCAGTATTTT.

This chain links TRBV30 with TRBJ1-2, with no clear D. Looked up from germline, CDR1 is GTSNPN and CDR2 is SVGIG (reference sequence). This CDR3 has 13 amino acids. V lost 3 bases, J lost 4 bases, and 12 bases lay in between. DNA for the CDR3: TGTGCCTGGAGCACAGAGGCGACCTATGGCTACACCTTC. Protein: CAWSTEATYGYTF.

The chain links TRBV7-2 to TRBJ1-5, with no clear D. The CDR3 is 15 residues long. Germline-derived CDR1 and CDR2 are SGHTA and FQGNSA. V was cut by 1 base and J by 2 bases, with 9 bases left in between. Here the CDR3 reads CASSLEEVGNQPQHF. The CDR3 bases are TGTGCCAGCAGCTTAGAGGAGGTGGGCAATCAGCCCCAGCATTTT.